This record concerns one T cell receptor beta chain sequence. V was shortened by 6 bases and J by 1 base, with 15 bases between the two germline ends. The CDR3 contains 15 residues. Germline V gene sequence: CDR1 MDHEN, CDR2 SYDVKM. This sample is drawn from a study of cytomegalovirus exposure and HLA in healthy donors. The PCR made use of 60 Vbeta and 13 Jbeta primers. The table came from immunoSEQ multiplex PCR; TCRdb's copy has only in-frame clones and leaves some out. Of about 160,000 clones listed, roughly four fifths are singletons. The TCR originated in a male donor in good health and CMV-seropositive. Sequenced input: PBMCs. The chain uses TRBV28 and TRBJ1-2; D perhaps matches TRBD1 (5 bases). CDR3 sequence (DNA): TGTGCCAGCAGACTTGGAGGGGCGGGTAACTATGGCTACACCTTC. Amino acid sequence: CASRLGGAGNYGYTF.